Listed here are 28 T cell receptor beta chains from one sample, sequenced in a study of T cells in Graves' hyperthyroidism and ophthalmopathy. What was amplified from RNA transcripts were TCR beta CDR3 regions. Primed by the HTBI set, a first-round RT-PCR was run on the TCR CDR3. TCRdb independently ran MiXCR on the multiplex PCR reads; one entry per CDR3 protein. This table has fewer than 350,000 distinct CDR3 sequences, 12% to 15% appearing once. The sequencing input was blood. The origin of the receptors is a woman in her forties or fifties with Graves' hyperthyroidism that later progressed to Graves' ophthalmopathy.

This clonotype was detected a few times. V is TRBV5-1 and J is TRBJ1-6; tentatively, D is TRBD1 (6 bases). Germline V gene lookup returns CDR1 SGHRS and CDR2 YFSETQ. Trimming took 2 bases from V and 6 from J, leaving 12 bases between them. The CDR3 totals 15 residues. The CDR3 DNA reads TGCGCCAGCAGCTTCTCGACAGGCACTAATTCACCCCTCCACTTT. Its protein is CASSFSTGTNSPLHF.

Comment on this clonotype: Relative to the germline gene, one junction end is altered; a read error may explain this. The chain employs TRBV7-6 and TRBJ2-5; no definite D call. CDR1 is SGHVS and CDR2 is FNYEAQ in the germline V gene. The CDR3 consists of 16 residues. CDR3 in DNA: TGTGCCAGCAGCTTTCTAGGTGCCACATATTATGAGACCCAGCACTTC. Its translation: CASSFLGATYYETQHF.

This clonotype was found many times. The chain combines TRBV10-3 with TRBJ2-1; 12 positions agree with TRBD2. Germline values: CDR1 ENHRY, CDR2 SYGVKD. The CDR3 runs to 15 residues. V dropped 6 bases and J dropped 7; count of bases not matched to a gene: 7. The CDR3 spells CAISLLAGGGNEQFF. The CDR3 nucleotides are TGTGCCATCAGCTTACTAGCGGGAGGTGGTAATGAGCAGTTCTTC.

This clonotype was seen ten or more times. V usage is TRBV3-1 and J usage is TRBJ1-1; no clear D gene. V lost 3 bases, J lost 0 bases, and 17 bases lay in between. Germline-derived CDR1 and CDR2 are LGHDT and YNNKEL (reference sequence). This CDR3 comprises 17 residues. The CDR3 nucleotides are TGTGCCAGCAGCCAGGGATCTGTACAGCCCCTGAACACTGAAGCTTTCTTT. It codes for CASSQGSVQPLNTEAFF. Looking up the rest from reference TRBV3-1 and TRBJ1-1 gives the full variable domain: DTAVSQTPKYLVTQMGNDKSIKCEQNLGHDTMYWYKQDSKKFLKIMFSYNNKELIINETVPNRFSPKSPDKAHLNLHINSLELGDSAVYFCASSQGSVQPLNTEAFFGQGTRLTVV.

There are many counts of this clonotype. The chain joins TRBV10-3 to TRBJ1-1; D unresolved. Germline values: CDR1 ENHRY, CDR2 SYGVKD. Trimming took 9 bases from V and 3 from J, leaving 14 bases between them. The CDR3 contains 13 residues. The CDR3: CAISRREDTEAFF. For the CDR3, the DNA is TGTGCCATTTCCCGACGGGAGGACACTGAAGCTTTCTTT.

This clonotype was counted many times. This chain joins TRBV7-8 and TRBJ2-1, with D possibly being TRBD1 (6 bases). The CDR3 has 19 residues. Trimming cost V 5 bases and J 5 bases, with 28 bases left between them. Per germline, CDR1 SGHVS and CDR2 FQNEAQ. In DNA, the CDR3 is TGTGCCAGCAGCGCGGCCGGGACACCGCATGGAAGGGGCCACAATGAGCAGTTCTTC. Encoded protein: CASSAAGTPHGRGHNEQFF.

Turning to this clonotype: A much larger clone differs by one base, so this may be a read error. This chain links TRBV28 with TRBJ1-6; TRBD1 matches at 8 bases. The germline V gene encodes CDR1 MDHEN and CDR2 SYDVKM. The length of the CDR3 is 16 residues. V gave up 7 bases and J gave up 10 bases; unmatched junction bases: 15. For the CDR3, the DNA is TGTGCCAGCAACGACCCAGGGGGCGGGGTAGCCTCACCCCTCCACTTT. It specifies CASNDPGGGVASPLHF.

The sample holds many counts of this clonotype. V gene TRBV29-1 combines with J gene TRBJ2-2; D may be TRBD1 or TRBD2 (5 bases each). The germline gives CDR1 SQVTM, CDR2 ANQGSEA. Trimming took off 6 bases at V and 1 base at J, with 9 bases between the two ends. CDR3 size: 13 residues. The CDR3 nucleotides are TGCAGCGTGGGACGCGGGAACACCGGGGAGCTGTTTTTT. It encodes CSVGRGNTGELFF.

The rearrangement joins TRBV20-1 to TRBJ2-1; D may be TRBD1 or TRBD2 (5 bases each). The CDR3 loop spans 13 amino acids. From germline, CDR1 is DFQATT and CDR2 SNEGSKA (reference sequence). The ends were cut back, 3 bases at V and 5 bases at J, with 11 bases in the middle. This CDR3 reads CSASPGRNNEQFF. The CDR3 DNA reads TGCAGTGCTAGCCCGGGACGTAACAATGAGCAGTTCTTC.

There are many counts of this clonotype. CDR3 nucleotides: TGTGCCAGTAGTAGAGCCGACAGGTGGAACACTGAAGCTTTCTTT. Translating it yields CASSRADRWNTEAFF. The genes are TRBV19 and TRBJ1-1, with D tentatively TRBD1 (6 bases). Germline assignment: CDR1 LNHDA and CDR2 SQIVND (reference sequence). This CDR3 comprises 15 residues. V was cut by 4 bases and J by 1 base, with 13 bases left in between.

This clonotype appeared many times. V usage is TRBV3-1 and J usage is TRBJ2-3, with D perhaps TRBD2 (6 bases). This CDR3 is 15 amino acids long. CDR1 and CDR2 from the germline V gene are LGHDT and YNNKEL (reference sequence). With 4 bases removed from V and 0 bases from J, the gap between germline ends came to 11 bases. Written as DNA, the CDR3 is TGTGCCAGCAGCCTCAGCGGGCTTAGCACAGATACGCAGTATTTT. Translated, it gives CASSLSGLSTDTQYF.

There are many counts of this clonotype. The V call is TRBV2, the J call TRBJ1-1, with D unclear. Trimming removed 2 bases from V and 1 base from J, with 5 bases in between. CDR1 SNHLY and CDR2 FYNNEI come from the germline V gene. The length of the CDR3 is 13 residues. The CDR3 DNA follows: TGTGCCAGCAGTGAAAGAGAGAACACTGAAGCTTTCTTT. This sequence encodes CASSERENTEAFF.

The CDR3 nucleotides are TGCAGTGCGTCACCCGGGGGTGTCAGGTCCGAGCAGTACTTC. Its protein product is CSASPGGVRSEQYF. This chain links TRBV20-1 with TRBJ2-7; D may be TRBD2 (6 bases). Trimming took off 6 bases at V and 6 bases at J, with 21 bases between the two ends. The length of the CDR3 is 14 residues. Looked up from germline, CDR1 is DFQATT and CDR2 is SNEGSKA (reference sequence).

This clonotype appeared many times. DNA of the CDR3: TGTGCCACCTGGGAGCGGGGACTCTCCTACAATGAGCAGTTCTTC. This sequence encodes CATWERGLSYNEQFF. The V call is TRBV28, the J call TRBJ2-1; 7 positions match TRBD2. The length of the CDR3 is 15 residues. In germline, CDR1 is MDHEN, CDR2 SYDVKM. V shed 10 bases and J 0 bases; nucleotides not matched to a gene: 9.

This clonotype was seen many times. The chain recombines TRBV20-1 with TRBJ2-7; 8 positions match TRBD1. CDR1 is DFQATT, CDR2 SNEGSKA, per germline (reference sequence). This CDR3 has 12 residues. After removal of 8 bases from V and 0 bases from J, the junction contained 3 bases not matched to a gene. The CDR3 spells CSPGQGSYEQYF. CDR3 nucleotide sequence: TGCAGTCCAGGACAGGGCTCCTACGAGCAGTACTTC.

This clonotype was detected many times. V gene TRBV20-1 combines with J gene TRBJ2-1; 7 positions match TRBD2. Trimming took 5 bases from V and 8 from J; bases not matched to a gene: 15. CDR3 length: 15 amino acids. CDR1 is DFQATT, CDR2 SNEGSKA, per germline (reference sequence). In DNA, the CDR3 is TGCAGTGCTCGTTATTTAGCGGGTGTACGGGATGAGCAGTTCTTC. Its protein product is CSARYLAGVRDEQFF.

This clonotype was seen at least ten times. The gene calls are TRBV18 and TRBJ1-2; a possible D gene is TRBD1 (6 bases). Trimming stripped 2 bases from V and 4 bases from J, with 14 bases between. The germline V gene encodes CDR1 KGHSH and CDR2 LQKENI. The CDR3 totals 15 residues. DNA for the CDR3: TGTGCCAGCTCACCAAAAGCAGGGGTCGGCTATGGCTACACCTTC. This encodes CASSPKAGVGYGYTF.

This clonotype has ten or more counts. The rearrangement joins TRBV6-1 to TRBJ2-2; D uncertain. Germline V CDR1 and CDR2: MNHNS, SASEGT. V was shortened by 5 bases and J by 2 bases, with 15 bases between the two germline ends. This CDR3 contains 16 residues. The CDR3 reads CASSPPRRLNTGELFF. In nucleotides, the CDR3 is TGTGCCAGCAGTCCCCCGAGAAGGCTTAACACCGGGGAGCTGTTTTTT.

This clonotype has at least ten counts. V is TRBV5-1 and J is TRBJ2-7; 9 bases align to TRBD1. The CDR3 has 14 residues. Germline V gene data show CDR1 as SGHRS and CDR2 as YFSETQ. The V and J ends lost 3 bases and 5 bases, in that order; junction bases with no gene match: 6. The DNA for the CDR3 is TGCGCCAGCAGCTCGACAGGGGGATTCAACGAGCAGTACTTC. As protein: CASSSTGGFNEQYF.

At least ten counts were recorded for this clonotype. This sequence joins TRBV12-3 or TRBV12-4 and TRBJ1-2; no reliable D call. V was pared by 3 bases and J by 4 bases, with 9 bases between. The CDR3 covers 13 residues. CDR3 nucleotide sequence: TGTGCCAGCAGTTTTGTGACGGGCTATGGCTACACCTTC. As protein: CASSFVTGYGYTF.

CDR3 in DNA: TGTGCCAGCAGTTCCTTGGGGAAGCTAGCGATGGGGAATGAGCAGTTCTTC. Translating gives CASSSLGKLAMGNEQFF. This chain joins TRBV28 and TRBJ2-1; tentative D call: TRBD2 (6 bases). V lost 4 bases and J 7 bases, leaving 23 bases between the germline ends. CDR3 size: 17 residues. Germline V lookup: CDR1 MDHEN, CDR2 SYDVKM.

This clonotype was seen repeatedly, ten times or more. The rearrangement uses TRBV5-1 and TRBJ2-2; tentatively, D is TRBD2 (6 bases). The germline CDR1 and CDR2 sequences are SGHRS and YFSETQ. The CDR3 runs to 14 residues. V dropped 4 bases and J dropped 5 bases, with 12 bases sitting between them. The CDR3 reads CASSVDGGTGELFF. CDR3 DNA sequence: TGCGCCAGCAGCGTGGACGGAGGGACCGGGGAGCTGTTTTTT.

This clonotype was seen many times. The chain is built from TRBV12-5 and TRBJ2-1, with 10 bases aligning to TRBD2. J was trimmed by 6 bases and V by 0 bases; bases with no gene match: 5. CDR1 and CDR2 from the germline V gene are LGHNT and FRNRAP. The CDR3 has 16 amino acids. CDR3 DNA: TGTGCTAGTGGTTTGGTATTAGCGGGAGGTGGCAATGAGCAGTTCTTC. Amino acids: CASGLVLAGGGNEQFF.

In its sample, this clonotype was seen many times. This chain joins TRBV11-2 and TRBJ1-1, with 8 bases matching TRBD1. V lost 5 bases and J lost 5; bases outside the gene matches: 4. This CDR3 has 13 residues. Germline V gives CDR1 SGHAT, CDR2 FQNNGV. The CDR3 protein is CASSQQGGTEAFF. The CDR3 DNA reads as TGTGCCAGCAGCCAACAGGGGGGAACTGAAGCTTTCTTT. The full variable domain, its missing parts supplied by reference TRBV11-2 and TRBJ1-1, is EAGVAQSPRYKIIEKRQSVAFWCNPISGHATLYWYQQILGQGPKLLIQFQNNGVVDDSQLPKDRFSAERLKGVDSTLKIQPAKLEDSAVYLCASSQQGGTEAFFGQGTRLTVV.

In this sample, this clonotype turned up many times. The chain couples TRBV12-3 or TRBV12-4 to TRBJ1-1, with D hard to call. The V end was cut by 2 bases, the J end by 0 bases, with 19 bases between. The CDR3 runs 18 residues. CDR3 protein: CASSLLEAPGYMNTEAFF. The CDR3 DNA sequence: TGTGCCAGCAGTTTATTGGAAGCTCCCGGGTATATGAACACTGAAGCTTTCTTT.

J is TRBJ2-7 and V is TRBV4-2, with 7 bases fitting TRBD1. The V and J ends lost 1 base and 4 bases, in that order; junction bases with no gene match: 7. The CDR3 extends over 15 amino acids. CDR1 and CDR2 (germline): LGHNA, YNFKEQ. DNA of the CDR3: TGTGCCAGCAGCCAAGGCCGGGACAGCGCGTACGAGCAGTACTTC. It encodes CASSQGRDSAYEQYF.

A few counts support this clonotype. The chain uses TRBV27 and TRBJ1-4, with D possibly matching TRBD1 (5 bases). The V gene's germline CDR1 is MNHEY and CDR2 SMNVEV (reference sequence). The CDR3 is 13 residues long. V lost 2 bases and J lost 4, with 5 bases in between. CDR3 loop: CASSLQGNEKLFF. The CDR3, as DNA: TGTGCCAGCAGTTTACAGGGTAATGAAAAACTGTTTTTT.

This clonotype was found many times. The rearrangement uses TRBV2 and TRBJ2-7; 10 bases agree with TRBD2. Looked up from germline, CDR1 is SNHLY and CDR2 is FYNNEI. The CDR3 runs to 15 residues. Trimming at V came to 3 bases and at J to 6 bases, leaving 8 bases not matched to a gene. The CDR3 spells CASSEDSGRSGEQYF. In DNA, the CDR3 is TGTGCCAGCAGTGAGGATAGCGGGAGGTCTGGCGAGCAGTACTTC.